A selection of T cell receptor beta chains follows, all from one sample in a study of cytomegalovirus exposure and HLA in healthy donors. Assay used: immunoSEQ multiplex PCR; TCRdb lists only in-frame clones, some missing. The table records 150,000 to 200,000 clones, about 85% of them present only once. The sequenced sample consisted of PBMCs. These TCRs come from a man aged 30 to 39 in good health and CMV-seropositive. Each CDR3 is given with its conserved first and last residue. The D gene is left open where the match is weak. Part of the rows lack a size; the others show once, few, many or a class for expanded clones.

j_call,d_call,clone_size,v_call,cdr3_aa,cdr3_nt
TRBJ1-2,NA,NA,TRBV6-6,CTSGSQNTNYGYTF,TGCACGTCTGGGAGCCAAAACACCAACTATGGCTACACCTTC
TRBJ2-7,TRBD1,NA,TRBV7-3,CASSSRKGADYEQYF,TGTGCCAGCAGCTCAAGAAAGGGGGCAGACTACGAGCAGTACTTC
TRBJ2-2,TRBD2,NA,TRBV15,CATSRGTSGAGELFF,TGTGCCACCAGCAGAGGGACTAGCGGAGCCGGGGAGCTGTTTTTT
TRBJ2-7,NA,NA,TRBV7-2,CASSLETRSEQYF,TGTGCCAGCAGCTTAGAGACTAGGTCCGAGCAGTACTTC
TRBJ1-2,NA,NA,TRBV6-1,CASSEGGAGLYGYTF,TGTGCCAGCAGTGAAGGTGGGGCAGGGCTTTATGGCTACACCTTC
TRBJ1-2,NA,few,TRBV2,CASSADPSNGYTF,TGTGCCAGCAGCGCGGATCCCTCTAATGGCTACACCTTC
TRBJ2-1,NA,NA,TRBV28,CASTGTGGVNEQFF,TGTGCCAGCACGGGAACAGGGGGGGTTAATGAGCAGTTCTTC
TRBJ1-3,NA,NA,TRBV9,CASTPPSGNTIYF,TGTGCCAGCACTCCACCCAGTGGAAACACCATATATTTT
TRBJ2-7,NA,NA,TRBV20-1,CSAPRGYEQYF,TGCAGTGCTCCCAGGGGCTACGAGCAGTACTTC
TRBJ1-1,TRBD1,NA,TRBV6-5,CASRGQGDPYTEAFF,TGTGCCAGCCGGGGACAGGGGGATCCTTACACTGAAGCTTTCTTT
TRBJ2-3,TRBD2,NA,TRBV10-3,CAISEAIAGGSSTDTQYF,TGTGCCATCAGTGAGGCAATAGCGGGGGGTAGTAGCACAGATACGCAGTATTTT
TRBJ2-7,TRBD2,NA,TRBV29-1,CSVDMGLAGEQYF,TGCAGCGTTGACATGGGGCTAGCGGGGGAGCAGTACTTC
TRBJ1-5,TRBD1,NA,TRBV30,CAWSDRDQQPQHF,TGTGCCTGGAGCGACAGGGATCAGCAGCCCCAGCATTTT
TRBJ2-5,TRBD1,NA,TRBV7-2,CASSFDRGQETQYF,TGTGCCAGCAGCTTTGACAGGGGTCAAGAGACCCAGTACTTC
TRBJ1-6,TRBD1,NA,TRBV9,CASSAGGFNSPLHF,TGTGCCAGCAGCGCAGGGGGATTTAATTCACCCCTCCACTTT
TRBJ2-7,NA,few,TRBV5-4,CASSFGSYEQYF,TGTGCCAGCAGCTTCGGCTCCTACGAGCAGTACTTC
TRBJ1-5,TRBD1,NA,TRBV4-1,CASSHYRGGQPQHF,TGCGCCAGCAGCCATTACAGGGGAGGTCAGCCCCAGCATTTT
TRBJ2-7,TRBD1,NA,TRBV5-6,CASTTWGTGGYEQYF,TGTGCCAGCACCACGTGGGGGACAGGTGGATACGAGCAGTACTTC
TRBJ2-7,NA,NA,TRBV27,CASSLQGSYEQYF,TGTGCCAGCAGTTTACAGGGGTCCTACGAGCAGTACTTC
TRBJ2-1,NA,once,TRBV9,CASSVEGGGDSYNEQFF,TGTGCCAGCAGCGTAGAAGGCGGGGGCGACTCCTACAATGAGCAGTTCTTC
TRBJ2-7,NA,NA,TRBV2,CASSGNRARYEQYF,TGTGCCAGCAGTGGAAACAGGGCTCGCTACGAGCAGTACTTC
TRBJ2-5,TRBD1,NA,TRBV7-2,CASSLTTGGAYRAQYF,TGTGCCAGCAGCTTAACGACAGGGGGCGCCTATCGAGCCCAGTACTTC
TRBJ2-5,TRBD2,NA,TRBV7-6,CASSFRLADQETQYF,TGTGCCAGCAGCTTCCGACTAGCGGATCAAGAGACCCAGTACTTC
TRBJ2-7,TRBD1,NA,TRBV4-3,CASSRDSEGEQYF,TGCGCCAGCAGCCGGGACAGCGAGGGCGAGCAGTACTTC
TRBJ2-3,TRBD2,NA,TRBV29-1,CSVWTSGTDTQYF,TGCAGCGTCTGGACTAGCGGGACAGATACGCAGTATTTT
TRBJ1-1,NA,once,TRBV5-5,CASSFRDTEAFF,TGTGCCAGCAGCTTTCGGGACACTGAAGCTTTCTTT
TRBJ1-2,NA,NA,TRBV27,CASSVIGGDYGYTF,TGTGCCAGCAGTGTAATTGGGGGGGACTATGGCTACACCTTC
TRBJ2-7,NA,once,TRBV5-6,CASSLVREQYF,TGTGCCAGCAGCTTGGTGCGGGAGCAGTACTTC
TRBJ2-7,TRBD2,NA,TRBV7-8,CASSLWSGGTYEQYF,TGTGCCAGCAGCTTATGGAGCGGGGGGACCTACGAGCAGTACTTC
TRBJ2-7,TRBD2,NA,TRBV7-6,CASSLGEVLAGGIGHEQYF,TGTGCCAGCAGCTTAGGGGAGGTCCTAGCGGGGGGGATAGGCCACGAGCAGTACTTC
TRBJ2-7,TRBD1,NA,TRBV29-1,CSAGQGVHEQYF,TGCAGCGCCGGACAGGGGGTCCACGAGCAGTACTTC
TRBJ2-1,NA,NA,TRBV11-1,CASSLEGGGTYNEQFF,TGTGCCAGCAGCTTAGAGGGCGGGGGCACCTACAATGAGCAGTTCTTC
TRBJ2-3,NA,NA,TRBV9,CASSVGRRGADTQYF,TGTGCCAGCAGCGTAGGTCGCAGGGGTGCAGATACGCAGTATTTT
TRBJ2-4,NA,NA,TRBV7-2,CASSLRAPGGLAKNIQYF,TGTGCCAGCAGCTTAAGAGCCCCCGGAGGCCTAGCCAAAAACATTCAGTACTTC
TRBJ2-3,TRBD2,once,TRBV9,CASSVDSGVEDTQYF,TGTGCCAGCAGCGTAGATAGCGGGGTTGAAGATACGCAGTATTTT
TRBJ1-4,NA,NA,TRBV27,CASSFSEQEKLFF,TGTGCCAGCAGTTTCTCCGAGCAAGAAAAACTGTTTTTT
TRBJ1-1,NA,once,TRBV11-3,CASSLSAMNTEAFF,TGTGCCAGCAGCTTGAGTGCTATGAACACTGAAGCTTTCTTT
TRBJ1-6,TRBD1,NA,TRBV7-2,CASSSRTGSSYNSPLHF,TGTGCCAGCAGCTCCCGGACAGGTAGCTCCTATAATTCACCCCTCCACTTT
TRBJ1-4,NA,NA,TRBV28,CASSQKGRSEKLFF,TGTGCCAGCAGTCAAAAAGGGAGGAGTGAAAAACTGTTTTTT
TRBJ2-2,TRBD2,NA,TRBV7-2,CASSQGLAGVTGELFF,TGTGCCAGCAGCCAGGGACTAGCGGGGGTCACCGGGGAGCTGTTTTTT
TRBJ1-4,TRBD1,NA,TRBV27,CASSLSWDREKEWWNEKLFF,TGTGCCAGCAGTTTATCCTGGGACAGGGAGAAAGAATGGTGGAATGAAAAACTGTTTTTT
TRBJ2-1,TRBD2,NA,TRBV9,CASSFSGLAGVNEQFF,TGTGCCAGCAGCTTCTCGGGACTAGCGGGAGTCAATGAGCAGTTCTTC
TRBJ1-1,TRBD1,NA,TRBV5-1,CASQSRTGGATANTEAFF,TGCGCCAGCCAAAGTCGTACAGGGGGCGCGACCGCGAACACTGAAGCTTTCTTT
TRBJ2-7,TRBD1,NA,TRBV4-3,CASSQGQAYEQYF,TGCGCCAGCAGCCAGGGACAGGCCTACGAGCAGTACTTC
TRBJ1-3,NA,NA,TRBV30,CAWGPGHSSGNTIYF,TGTGCCTGGGGGCCGGGACATAGCTCTGGAAACACCATATATTTT
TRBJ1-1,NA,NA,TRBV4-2,CASSHQTGEAFF,TGTGCCAGCAGCCACCAGACAGGAGAAGCTTTCTTT
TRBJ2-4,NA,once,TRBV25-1,CASSTDGRPQNIQYF,TGTGCCAGCAGTACGGACGGGAGACCTCAAAACATTCAGTACTTC
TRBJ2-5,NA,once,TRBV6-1,CASSAGGLQTQYF,TGTGCCAGCAGTGCCGGGGGTCTTCAGACCCAGTACTTC
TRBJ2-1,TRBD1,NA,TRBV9,CASSHDRGVGNEQFF,TGTGCCAGCAGCCACGACAGGGGAGTAGGGAATGAGCAGTTCTTC
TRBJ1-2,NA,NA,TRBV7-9,CASSRLMGYVSGGYTF,TGTGCCAGCAGCCGCCTGATGGGATATGTGTCGGGGGGCTACACCTTC
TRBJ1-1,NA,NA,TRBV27,CASSRMGTEAFF,TGTGCCAGCAGCAGGATGGGCACTGAAGCTTTCTTT
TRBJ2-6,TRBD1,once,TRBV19,CASSIPQGGFDNVLTF,TGTGCCAGTAGTATACCCCAAGGGGGCTTCGACAACGTCCTGACTTTC
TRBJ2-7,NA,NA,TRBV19,CASSIRVQYEQYF,TGTGCCAGTAGTATCCGGGTCCAATACGAGCAGTACTTC
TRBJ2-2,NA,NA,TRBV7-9,CATVRGFTGELFF,TGTGCCACTGTGCGGGGTTTCACCGGGGAGCTGTTTTTT
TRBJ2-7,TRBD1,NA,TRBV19,CASSIGTGSSYEQYF,TGTGCCAGTAGTATCGGGACAGGGTCCTCCTACGAGCAGTACTTC
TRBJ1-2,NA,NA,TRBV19,CASSMPLSSSHGYTF,TGTGCCAGTAGTATGCCGCTTAGTAGCTCCCATGGCTACACCTTC
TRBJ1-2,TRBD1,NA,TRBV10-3,CAISGGTDQAIVYGYTF,TGTGCCATCAGTGGAGGGACAGATCAGGCTATTGTCTATGGCTACACCTTC
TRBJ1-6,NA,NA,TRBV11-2,CASSSARTSRPSALHF,TGTGCCAGCAGCTCTGCAAGAACCTCTAGGCCTTCGGCCCTCCACTTT